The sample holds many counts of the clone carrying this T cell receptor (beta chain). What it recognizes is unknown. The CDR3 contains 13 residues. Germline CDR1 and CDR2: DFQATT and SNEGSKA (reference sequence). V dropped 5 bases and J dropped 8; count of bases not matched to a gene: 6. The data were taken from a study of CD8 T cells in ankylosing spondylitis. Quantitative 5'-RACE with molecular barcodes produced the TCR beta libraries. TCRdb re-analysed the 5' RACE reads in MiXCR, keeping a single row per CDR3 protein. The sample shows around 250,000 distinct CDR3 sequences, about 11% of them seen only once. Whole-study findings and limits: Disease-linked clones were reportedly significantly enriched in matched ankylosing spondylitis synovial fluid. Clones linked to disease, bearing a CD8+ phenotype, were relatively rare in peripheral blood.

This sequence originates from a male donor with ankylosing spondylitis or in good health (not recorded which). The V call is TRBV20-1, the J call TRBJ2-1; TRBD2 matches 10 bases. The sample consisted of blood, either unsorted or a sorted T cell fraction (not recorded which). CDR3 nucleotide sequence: TGCAGTGCTTCTAGCGGGAGTCTTTATGAGCAGTTCTTC. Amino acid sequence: CSASSGSLYEQFF.